This T cell receptor beta chain was captured by sequencing in a study of blood T cell repertoires in COVID-19. Overall study: T cells, B-cell-depleted T cells, or PBMCs supplied cDNA or gDNA.

The CDR3 runs to 13 residues. Trimming took off 0 bases at V and 6 bases at J, with 8 bases between the two ends. CDR1 and CDR2 (germline): ENHRY, SYGVKD. Enrolled during active infection, Seattle patients were then followed longitudinally. Here immunoSEQ multiplex PCR was the method, and the copy in TCRdb shows in-frame clones only, minus some. The profile shows fewer than 350,000 clones, approximately 89% of them singletons. Source material: peripheral blood. V usage is TRBV10-3 and J usage is TRBJ1-1, with D hard to call. The sequence was obtained from a woman in her sixties or seventies with COVID-19, enrolled during active disease. CDR3 protein: CAISESGGSEAFF. DNA for the CDR3: TGTGCCATCAGTGAGTCGGGAGGGTCTGAAGCTTTCTTT.